This TCR beta chain was recovered during a study of T cells in Graves' hyperthyroidism and ophthalmopathy. This CDR3 region has 13 residues. Germline-derived CDR1 and CDR2 are MNHEY and SMNVEV (reference sequence). V lost 2 bases, J lost 6 bases, and 8 bases lay in between. Amplification yielded TCR beta CDR3 regions, with RNA transcripts as the source. When the TCR CDR3 underwent first-round RT-PCR, the HTBI primer set was used. TCRdb independently ran MiXCR on the multiplex PCR reads; one entry per CDR3 protein. This table has around 620,000 distinct CDR3 sequences, roughly 16% appearing once. Broader study findings: Stable hyperthyroidism was separated from ophthalmopathy by a model based on 13 V-J features. Blood also carried most thyroid clonotypes expanded above 0.001.

In its sample, this clonotype was seen many times. Its antigen is currently unknown. Patients aged 18 to 65 had newly diagnosed hyperthyroidism lasting under 2 months. V gene TRBV27 combines with J gene TRBJ1-5, with D tentatively TRBD1 (6 bases). This sequence originates from a woman in her 30s with Graves' hyperthyroidism. Sequenced: blood. CDR3 amino acids: CASSLTGSQPQHF. The DNA for the CDR3 is TGTGCCAGCAGTTTAACAGGGAGTCAGCCCCAGCATTTT.